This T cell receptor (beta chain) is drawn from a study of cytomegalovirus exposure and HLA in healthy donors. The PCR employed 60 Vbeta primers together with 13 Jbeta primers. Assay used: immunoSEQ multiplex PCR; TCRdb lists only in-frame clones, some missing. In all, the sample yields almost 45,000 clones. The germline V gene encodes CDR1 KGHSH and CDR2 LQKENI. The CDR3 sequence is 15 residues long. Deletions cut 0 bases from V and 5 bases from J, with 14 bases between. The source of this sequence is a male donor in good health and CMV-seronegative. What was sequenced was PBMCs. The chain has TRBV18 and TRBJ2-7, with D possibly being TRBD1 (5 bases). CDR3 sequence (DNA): TGTGCCAGCTCACCACCAGGGGCCACCCTCCACGAGCAGTACTTC. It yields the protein CASSPPGATLHEQYF.